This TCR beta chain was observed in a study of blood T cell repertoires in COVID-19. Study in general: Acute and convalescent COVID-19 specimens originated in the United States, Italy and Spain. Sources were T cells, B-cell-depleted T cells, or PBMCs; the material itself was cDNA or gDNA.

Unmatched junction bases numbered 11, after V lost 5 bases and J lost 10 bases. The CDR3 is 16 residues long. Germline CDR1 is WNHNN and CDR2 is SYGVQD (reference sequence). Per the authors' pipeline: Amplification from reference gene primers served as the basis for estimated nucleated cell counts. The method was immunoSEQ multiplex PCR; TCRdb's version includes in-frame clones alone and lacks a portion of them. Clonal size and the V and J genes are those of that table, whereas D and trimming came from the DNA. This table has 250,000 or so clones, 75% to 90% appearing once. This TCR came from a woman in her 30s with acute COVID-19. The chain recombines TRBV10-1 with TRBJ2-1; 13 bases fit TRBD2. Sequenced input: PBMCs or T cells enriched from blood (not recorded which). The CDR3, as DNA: TGCGCCAGCAGTCGGACTAGCGGGAGTGGCTGGGGAGAGCAGTTCTTC. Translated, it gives CASSRTSGSGWGEQFF.